This T cell receptor beta chain appears in the sequencing data of a study of cytomegalovirus exposure and HLA in healthy donors. Study-wide findings and caveats: A later analysis reportedly found fewer N-insertions in an Asian-associated ancestry cluster than the roughly 670-donor mean. Prediction of most subjects' HLA-A and HLA-B alleles by TCR beta sequences was reportedly accurate.

A multiplex PCR was run with 60 Vbeta primers and 13 Jbeta primers. Data came from immunoSEQ multiplex PCR; TCRdb stores just in-frame clones and leaves some out. Seen in this sample are approximately 140,000 clones; the ten most common clones hold under 2%. V lost 5 bases to trimming and J lost 5 bases, with 16 bases between them. The germline CDR1 and CDR2 sequences are MDHEN and SYDVKM. This CDR3 has 14 amino acids. With regard to this clone: Its antigen is currently unknown.

Sequenced sample: PBMCs. This rearrangement joins TRBV28 to TRBJ2-7; the D gene is possibly TRBD2 (6 bases). The receptor was isolated from a woman in her forties or fifties in good health and CMV-seronegative. The CDR3 here is CASSARLVPHEQYF. The CDR3 nucleotides are TGTGCCAGCAGTGCCCGACTAGTTCCCCACGAGCAGTACTTC.